These 30 T cell receptor beta chains share one sample of origin, sequenced in a study of blood T cell repertoires in COVID-19. Assay: immunoSEQ multiplex PCR; the TCRdb copy retains only in-frame clones and omits some. The sample lists 150,000 to 200,000 clones, roughly four fifths occurring once. The sample comprised peripheral blood. The receptors were sampled from a woman older than 75 with COVID-19, enrolled during active disease.

Only a few counts were recorded for this clone. This chain connects TRBV3-1 (or the pseudogene TRBV3-2) to TRBJ1-2; possible D gene TRBD1, 5 bases. Trimming took 4 bases from V and 4 from J, leaving 10 bases between them. CDR1 and CDR2 (germline): LGHDT, YNNKEL (reference sequence). CDR3 length: 13 amino acids. CDR3 nucleotides: TGTGCCAGCAGCCCCAGGGCTTCCTATGGCTACACCTTC. Residues: CASSPRASYGYTF.

This clone was counted a single time. The rearrangement uses TRBV21-1 and TRBJ1-2; the table's D call, TRBD1, has no DNA check behind it. TRBV21-1 is a pseudogene segment. The CDR3 spans 15 residues. This CDR3 is CASSKAFARKNGYTF. The CDR3 DNA is TGTGCCAGCAGCAAAGCTTTCGCCAGGAAGAATGGCTACACCTTC.

The chain joins TRBV20-1 to TRBJ1-6, with unresolved D. Germline V CDR1 and CDR2: DFQATT, SNEGSKA (reference sequence). The CDR3 totals 13 residues. The V end was cut by 3 bases, the J end by 3 bases, with 6 bases between. CDR3 nucleotide sequence: TGCAGTGCTAGTTCAGGCTATAATTCACCCCTCCACTTT. It translates to CSASSGYNSPLHF.

V is TRBV28 and J is TRBJ2-3; TRBD2 aligns across 10 bases. J lost 5 bases, V lost 5 bases, and 13 bases had no gene match. Germline loops: CDR1 MDHEN, CDR2 SYDVKM. CDR3 length: 17 amino acids. The CDR3 nucleotides are TGTGCCAGCAGTCCACGCCGAGCTAGCGGGGGTAAAGATACGCAGTATTTT. As protein: CASSPRRASGGKDTQYF. Full variable domain (outside the CDR3, taken from reference TRBV28 and TRBJ2-3): DVKVTQSSRYLVKRTGEKVFLECVQDMDHENMFWYRQDPGLGLRLIYFSYDVKMKEKGDIPEGYSVSREKKERFSLILESASTNQTSMYLCASSPRRASGGKDTQYFGPGTRLTVL.

This clone has just one count. The rearrangement links TRBV5-1 to TRBJ2-7; perhaps TRBD2 as D (5 bases). V gave up 4 bases and J gave up 1 base, with 18 bases separating them. The CDR3 length is 16 residues. CDR1 is SGHRS and CDR2 is YFSETQ in the germline V gene. Here the CDR3 reads CASSLSTRPYSYEQYF. In DNA, the CDR3 is TGCGCCAGCAGCCTAAGTACTAGGCCCTATTCCTACGAGCAGTACTTC.

The rearrangement links TRBV7-2 to TRBJ2-5, with 7 bases identical to TRBD2. In germline, CDR1 is SGHTA, CDR2 FQGNSA. The CDR3 sequence is 16 residues long. The trim removed 5 bases at V and 4 bases at J, leaving 13 bases unmatched. For the CDR3, the DNA is TGTGCCAGCAGCGTCGGGGGGACTCCTGTGGGAGAGACCCAGTACTTC. Translation gives CASSVGGTPVGETQYF.

On this clone itself: The junction does not match germline at one end; this may be a read error. The chain uses TRBV2 and TRBJ2-1; D not certain. CDR3 size: 11 residues. Per germline, CDR1 SNHLY and CDR2 FYNNEI. The CDR3 nucleotides read TGTGCCAGCAGGGAAGTCGATGAGCAGTTCTTC. This translates into CASREVDEQFF.

The chain joins TRBV7-2 to TRBJ1-5, with 9 nucleotides matching TRBD1. Germline CDR1 is SGHTA and CDR2 is FQGNSA. With 4 bases clipped from V and 2 bases from J, the junction kept 3 bases outside the gene matches. This CDR3 spans 15 amino acids. DNA for the CDR3: TGTGCCAGCAGCTCCTGGACAGGGGGCAATCAGCCCCAGCATTTT. Translating gives CASSSWTGGNQPQHF.

This rearrangement joins TRBV2 to TRBJ2-1; D gene ambiguous. The CDR3 length is 12 residues. Germline CDR1 reads SNHLY; CDR2 reads FYNNEI. Trimming cost V 5 bases and J 5 bases, with 7 bases left between them. The CDR3 coding sequence is TGTGCCAGCAGTCCGTTTGACAATGAGCAGTTCTTC. Protein sequence: CASSPFDNEQFF.

The rearrangement joins TRBV2 to TRBJ2-3; the match to TRBD2 covers 7 bases. J lost 1 base, V lost 6 bases, and 7 bases had no gene match. CDR1 is SNHLY and CDR2 is FYNNEI in the germline V gene. There are 15 residues in the CDR3. CDR3 residues: CASSLRGWGTDTQYF. The CDR3 nucleotides are TGTGCCAGCAGCTTGCGGGGGTGGGGCACAGATACGCAGTATTTT.

There are a few counts of this clone. The V gene is TRBV28, the J gene TRBJ2-7; a possible D gene is TRBD1 (6 bases). Germline lookup yields CDR1 MDHEN and CDR2 SYDVKM. This CDR3 has 16 residues. Between the trimmed V and J ends, which lost 5 bases and 1 base, there was a span of 18 bases. Written as DNA, the CDR3 is TGTGCCAGCAGTCTACTTCCGGGACATAATTCCTACGAGCAGTACTTC. Encoded protein: CASSLLPGHNSYEQYF. The full variable domain, completed using reference TRBV28 and TRBJ2-7, is DVKVTQSSRYLVKRTGEKVFLECVQDMDHENMFWYRQDPGLGLRLIYFSYDVKMKEKGDIPEGYSVSREKKERFSLILESASTNQTSMYLCASSLLPGHNSYEQYFGPGTRLTVT.

V usage is TRBV7-2 and J usage is TRBJ1-2, with 7 bases matching TRBD1. CDR3 length: 13 amino acids. The germline CDR1 and CDR2 sequences are SGHTA and FQGNSA. Germline trimming cut 5 bases from V and 7 bases from J; bases unmatched to any gene: 7. DNA of the CDR3: TGTGCCAGCAGCCCCCGACAGGGAGGTGGCTACACCTTC. Amino acid sequence: CASSPRQGGGYTF. The whole variable domain, filled in from reference TRBV7-2 and TRBJ1-2, reads GAGVSQSPSNKVTEKGKDVELRCDPISGHTALYWYRQSLGQGLEFLIYFQGNSAPDKSGLPSDRFSAERTGGSVSTLTIQRTQQEDSAVYLCASSPRQGGGYTFGSGTRLTVV.

The rearrangement links TRBV6-5 to TRBJ2-3; tentatively, D is TRBD2 (6 bases). CDR3 length: 15 amino acids. V dropped 6 bases and J dropped 1 base, with 14 bases sitting between them. Germline values: CDR1 MNHEY, CDR2 SVGAGI. The CDR3 DNA follows: TGTGCCAGCAGCCGCGCGGGACTCCGCACAGATACGCAGTATTTT. Its translation is CASSRAGLRTDTQYF.

The chain recombines TRBV18 with TRBJ1-5; a possible D gene is TRBD1 (5 bases). The CDR3 spans 14 residues. Germline CDR1 is KGHSH and CDR2 is LQKENI. V lost 1 base and J lost 5, with 9 bases in between. The CDR3 region has the DNA TGTGCCAGCTCACCACAGGGGTCGGATCAGCCCCAGCATTTT. It encodes CASSPQGSDQPQHF.

This rearrangement joins TRBV7-9 to TRBJ2-7; weak D call: TRBD2 (5 bases). Trimming took 0 bases from V and 2 from J, leaving 11 bases between them. The CDR3 is made up of 15 amino acids. CDR1 is SEHNR and CDR2 is FQNEAQ in the germline V gene (reference sequence). CDR3 nucleotides: TGTGCCAGCAGCTTAGCCGGTAGCGAAGCCTACGAGCAGTACTTC. It translates to CASSLAGSEAYEQYF.

This chain joins TRBV27 and TRBJ2-1, with 10 positions matching TRBD2. This CDR3 has 14 amino acids. CDR1 and CDR2 (germline): MNHEY, SMNVEV (reference sequence). After removal of 5 bases from V and 4 bases from J, the junction contained 2 bases not matched to a gene. The CDR3 sequence: CASSRTSGYNEQFF. The CDR3 region has the DNA TGTGCCAGCAGTCGGACTAGCGGTTACAATGAGCAGTTCTTC.

This clone came up once. The chain uses TRBV5-1 and TRBJ2-1; 7 bases match TRBD2. Trimming cost V 0 bases and J 10 bases; bases outside gene matches: 4. Germline V lookup: CDR1 SGHRS, CDR2 YFSETQ. CDR3 length: 13 amino acids. Here the CDR3 reads CASSLEAGEEQFF. The CDR3 DNA reads TGCGCCAGCAGCTTGGAGGCGGGAGAAGAGCAGTTCTTC.

This chain joins TRBV5-1 and TRBJ2-5; 9 bases map to TRBD1. With V trimmed by 4 bases and J by 7 bases, 8 bases remained unmatched. Germline V gene sequence: CDR1 SGHRS, CDR2 YFSETQ. The CDR3 spans 14 residues. The CDR3 bases are TGCGCCAGCAGCCCCCGACAGGGGGTTCGGACCCAGTACTTC. It specifies CASSPRQGVRTQYF.

The V gene is TRBV27, the J gene TRBJ1-4; D unclear. Germline CDR1 and CDR2: MNHEY and SMNVEV (reference sequence). The CDR3 sequence is 15 residues long. V lost 6 bases and J 2 bases, leaving 13 bases between the germline ends. The CDR3 DNA reads TGTGCCAGCAGCCGATCACCGCGGACTAATGAAAAACTGTTTTTT. Encoded protein: CASSRSPRTNEKLFF.

This sequence joins TRBV2 and TRBJ2-5; D gene ambiguous. Trimming shortened V by 8 bases and J by 0 bases, and 7 bases separated the two germline ends. The CDR3 length is 12 residues. From germline, CDR1 is SNHLY and CDR2 FYNNEI. Written as DNA, the CDR3 is TGTGCCAGCGGCCAGAACCAAGAGACCCAGTACTTC. This codes for CASGQNQETQYF.

This rearrangement joins TRBV27 to TRBJ2-3; 13 bases line up with TRBD2. This CDR3 comprises 16 residues. Trimming took 5 bases from V and 2 from J; bases not matched to a gene: 4. CDR1 is MNHEY and CDR2 is SMNVEV in the germline V gene (reference sequence). The CDR3 coding sequence is TGTGCCAGCAGTAGACTAGCGGGAGGACTCACAGATACGCAGTATTTT. It yields the protein CASSRLAGGLTDTQYF.

This CDR3 is CASSSGLAGGAIYNEQFF. CDR3 nucleotides: TGTGCCAGCAGCTCGGGACTAGCGGGAGGCGCCATTTACAATGAGCAGTTCTTC. The rearrangement joins TRBV5-5 to TRBJ2-1; TRBD2 aligns across 15 bases. Germline V gives CDR1 SGHKS, CDR2 YYEKEE (reference sequence). This CDR3 is built from 18 residues. V trimming: 3 bases; J trimming: 4 bases; junction bases outside the gene matches: 8.

This clone has more than one count but fewer than ten. The chain combines TRBV18 with TRBJ2-7, with 8 bases fitting TRBD1. Trimming removed 6 bases from V and 4 bases from J; junction bases left unmatched: 8. Germline V lookup: CDR1 KGHSH, CDR2 LQKENI. This CDR3 spans 14 amino acids. The CDR3 sequence: CASSPRQGAYEQYF. CDR3 bases: TGTGCCAGCTCCCCCAGGCAGGGGGCGTACGAGCAGTACTTC. Filled out from reference TRBV18 and TRBJ2-7, the complete variable domain reads NAGVMQNPRHLVRRRGQEARLRCSPMKGHSHVYWYRQLPEEGLKFMVYLQKENIIDESGMPKERFSAEFPKEGPSILRIQQVVRGDSAAYFCASSPRQGAYEQYFGPGTRLTVT.

CDR3 sequence: CASSEGLAETSYEQYF. The CDR3 DNA follows: TGTGCCAGCAGTGAGGGACTAGCGGAGACTTCCTACGAGCAGTACTTC. The rearrangement joins TRBV9 to TRBJ2-7; the match to TRBD2 covers 11 bases. CDR3 length equals 16 residues. V was clipped by 5 bases and J by 1 base; unmatched bases: 8. Germline V CDR1 and CDR2: SGDLS, YYNGEE.

CDR3 bases: TGTGCCAGCAGTGAAGCGCGCTCGTTCCTCTCCTACGAGCAGTACTTC. Protein product: CASSEARSFLSYEQYF. The gene calls are TRBV2 and TRBJ2-7; the D is unclear. The CDR3 totals 16 residues. CDR1 is SNHLY and CDR2 is FYNNEI in the germline V gene. The V gene lost 0 bases and the J gene lost 0 bases, with 12 bases spanning the gap.

J is TRBJ1-5 and V is TRBV5-5, with D tentatively TRBD1 (5 bases). Deletions cut 0 bases from V and 4 bases from J, with 14 bases between. The length of the CDR3 is 16 residues. Germline lookup yields CDR1 SGHKS and CDR2 YYEKEE (reference sequence). This CDR3 is CASSLVGGTGNQPQHF. CDR3 sequence (DNA): TGTGCCAGCAGCTTGGTCGGGGGGACTGGGAATCAGCCCCAGCATTTT.

V and J are TRBV13 and TRBJ1-5; maybe TRBD1 (5 bases). The V gene's germline CDR1 is PRHDT and CDR2 FYEKMQ (reference sequence). The CDR3 has 13 residues. V lost 0 bases, J lost 7 bases, and 7 bases lay in between. In nucleotides, the CDR3 is TGTGCCAGCAGCTTAGGCAGGGCACAGCCCCAGCATTTT. It specifies CASSLGRAQPQHF. The entire variable domain, with the rest obtained from reference TRBV13 and TRBJ1-5, is as follows: AAGVIQSPRHLIKEKRETATLKCYPIPRHDTVYWYQQGPGQDPQFLISFYEKMQSDKGSIPDRFSAQQFSDYHSELNMSSLELGDSALYFCASSLGRAQPQHFGDGTRLSIL.

The chain is built from TRBV7-8 and TRBJ2-1, with 14 bases matching TRBD2. The CDR3 length is 17 residues. Germline trimming cut 5 bases from V and 3 bases from J; bases unmatched to any gene: 6. Germline V gives CDR1 SGHVS, CDR2 FQNEAQ. This CDR3 reads CASSPGTSGGLYNEQFF. CDR3 bases: TGTGCCAGCAGCCCCGGGACTAGCGGGGGCCTCTACAATGAGCAGTTCTTC.

The rearrangement joins TRBV7-9 to TRBJ1-2, with D uncertain. Germline loops: CDR1 SEHNR, CDR2 FQNEAQ (reference sequence). V dropped 5 bases and J dropped 4 bases, with 11 bases sitting between them. This CDR3 comprises 13 residues. The CDR3 loop reads CASSPPNSYGYTF. In DNA form, the CDR3 reads TGTGCCAGCAGCCCGCCCAACAGCTATGGCTACACCTTC.

V and J are TRBV2 and TRBJ1-1, with a possible D match to TRBD1 (5 bases). The CDR3 consists of 13 residues. In germline, CDR1 is SNHLY, CDR2 FYNNEI. CDR3: CAGGQGPNTEAFF. The CDR3 DNA reads as TGTGCGGGGGGTCAGGGACCGAACACTGAAGCTTTCTTT.